The 5 T cell receptor beta chains given below trace back to one sample, sequenced in a study of blood T cell repertoires in COVID-19. Sequencing used immunoSEQ multiplex PCR; TCRdb keeps in-frame clones, though not all of them. The sample consists of fewer than 500,000 clones, about 90% of them appearing once. The sequenced sample consisted of PBMCs or T cells enriched from blood (not recorded which). These receptors were collected from a man aged 25 to 45 who had recovered from COVID-19.

The chain employs TRBV27 and TRBJ2-7; possible D gene TRBD1, 5 bases. The CDR3 loop spans 12 amino acids. Looked up from germline, CDR1 is MNHEY and CDR2 is SMNVEV (reference sequence). V was cut by 5 bases and J by 6 bases, with 11 bases left in between. The CDR3 spells CASSPQGGEQYF. The CDR3 region has the DNA TGTGCCAGCAGTCCCCAGGGTGGCGAGCAGTACTTC.

The chain joins TRBV9 to TRBJ2-1; D possibly corresponds to TRBD1 (5 bases). Germline V lookup: CDR1 SGDLS, CDR2 YYNGEE. Trimming removed 1 base from V and 6 bases from J, with 11 bases in between. This CDR3 spans 14 amino acids. In DNA, the CDR3 is TGTGCCAGCAGCGTAACAGGCTCGGCCAATGAGCAGTTCTTC. Amino acid sequence: CASSVTGSANEQFF.

The V gene is TRBV15, the J gene TRBJ1-4; 8 nucleotides line up with TRBD1. After removal of 1 base from V and 3 bases from J, the junction contained 7 bases not matched to a gene. The CDR3 is made up of 17 amino acids. Germline V gene lookup returns CDR1 LNHNV and CDR2 YYDKDF (reference sequence). The CDR3 nucleotides read TGTGCCACCAGCAGAGTACCAGGGGGCGAGTCTAATGAAAAACTGTTTTTT. Encoded protein: CATSRVPGGESNEKLFF.

The rearrangement links TRBV3-1 (or the pseudogene TRBV3-2) to TRBJ1-5; D remains unclear. Germline V gene data show CDR1 as LGHDT and CDR2 as YNNKEL (reference sequence). V lost 4 bases, J lost 11 bases, and 9 bases lay in between. This CDR3 has 11 amino acids. The CDR3 DNA reads TGTGCCAGCAGCCTTGGAGTAGCCCAGCATTTT. Its protein product is CASSLGVAQHF.

This rearrangement joins TRBV28 to TRBJ1-1; 7 nucleotides align to TRBD1. The CDR3 loop spans 16 amino acids. The germline V gene encodes CDR1 MDHEN and CDR2 SYDVKM. Trimming took 5 bases from V and 4 from J; bases not matched to a gene: 13. CDR3 region: CASSPPGQGGFTEAFF. The CDR3 bases are TGTGCCAGCAGTCCCCCTGGGCAGGGGGGCTTCACTGAAGCTTTCTTT.